This TCR beta chain was identified during a study of T cell changes during pregnancy in multiple sclerosis. The germline gives CDR1 KGHSH, CDR2 LQKENI. V trimming: 3 bases; J trimming: 5 bases; junction bases outside the gene matches: 8. The CDR3 is 16 residues long. Measured with immunoSEQ multiplex PCR; TCRdb has only the in-frame clones, and not every one. The repertoire holds around 96,000 clones, 80% to 95% seen once, with 4.3% in the top ten. V usage is TRBV18 and J usage is TRBJ2-1; 9 bases map to TRBD2. The sample here was peripheral blood, taken in the first trimester of pregnancy. The receptor's source is a female donor with multiple sclerosis, enrolled in a pregnancy study. Written as DNA, the CDR3 is TGTGCCAGCTCACCTTTCCTAGCGGGGACAAACAATGAGCAGTTCTTC. Amino acids: CASSPFLAGTNNEQFF.